These T cell receptor beta chains were read from a single sample in a study of cytomegalovirus exposure and HLA in healthy donors. This table comes from immunoSEQ multiplex PCR, and its TCRdb copy is limited to in-frame clones, with some not included. Of 150,000 to 200,000 clones in the sample, approximately 70% are singletons; the top ten hold less than 2.5%. The sample was PBMCs. These TCRs come from a human donor in good health. Each CDR3 is given with its conserved first and last residue. Fields, in order: clone size, D gene, J gene, V gene, CDR3 DNA, CDR3 protein. The D gene is left open where the match is weak. For some rows the clone size is stated as once, few or many, or as a class when expanded; others skip it.

clone size: -
D gene: -
J gene: TRBJ1-6
V gene: TRBV7-9
CDR3 DNA: TGTGCCAGCAGCTTGGGGGACGGGAGCTCACCCCTCCACTTT
CDR3 protein: CASSLGDGSSPLHF

clone size: -
D gene: -
J gene: TRBJ2-1
V gene: TRBV19
CDR3 DNA: TGTGCCAGTAGTATAGGAGGGGGGGATAACTACAATGAGCAGTTCTTC
CDR3 protein: CASSIGGGDNYNEQFF

clone size: once
D gene: TRBD2
J gene: TRBJ2-3
V gene: TRBV6-5
CDR3 DNA: TGTGCCAGCAGTACCCATAGCGGGGGGGCAGATACGCAGTATTTT
CDR3 protein: CASSTHSGGADTQYF

clone size: -
D gene: TRBD1
J gene: TRBJ2-4
V gene: TRBV15
CDR3 DNA: TGTGCCACCAGCCGGGACAGGTCTCCTGGAAACATTCAGTACTTC
CDR3 protein: CATSRDRSPGNIQYF

clone size: -
D gene: TRBD2
J gene: TRBJ2-5
V gene: TRBV5-6
CDR3 DNA: TGTGCCAGCAGCTTGGATCGCGTAGCGGGGGGATATCAGTACTTC
CDR3 protein: CASSLDRVAGGYQYF

clone size: -
D gene: -
J gene: TRBJ2-3
V gene: TRBV12-5
CDR3 DNA: TGTGCTAGTGGTTTGGGCCGGGTTCTCACAGATACGCAGTATTTT
CDR3 protein: CASGLGRVLTDTQYF

clone size: -
D gene: TRBD2
J gene: TRBJ2-1
V gene: TRBV4-2
CDR3 DNA: TGTGCCAGCAGCCAAGAGGCTAGCGGGCTCTACAATGAGCAGTTCTTC
CDR3 protein: CASSQEASGLYNEQFF

clone size: -
D gene: -
J gene: TRBJ2-1
V gene: TRBV7-3
CDR3 DNA: TGTGCCAGCAGCTTAACAGGGGTGGAAGACAATGAGCAGTTCTTC
CDR3 protein: CASSLTGVEDNEQFF

clone size: -
D gene: -
J gene: TRBJ2-7
V gene: TRBV6-1
CDR3 DNA: TGTGCCAGCAGTGGGGGGGTCCCGGGTTGGGAGCAGTACTTC
CDR3 protein: CASSGGVPGWEQYF

clone size: -
D gene: TRBD1
J gene: TRBJ2-7
V gene: TRBV2
CDR3 DNA: TGTGCTGCGGGACAGGGTGTCTACGAGCAGTACTTC
CDR3 protein: CAAGQGVYEQYF

clone size: -
D gene: TRBD1
J gene: TRBJ1-2
V gene: TRBV19
CDR3 DNA: TGTGCCAGTAGTCAGGACAGGGCGAACTATGGCTACACCTTC
CDR3 protein: CASSQDRANYGYTF

clone size: -
D gene: -
J gene: TRBJ2-3
V gene: TRBV10-1
CDR3 DNA: TGCGCCAGCAGTGATGGCGGGGTCACAGATACGCAGTATTTT
CDR3 protein: CASSDGGVTDTQYF

clone size: -
D gene: -
J gene: TRBJ2-1
V gene: TRBV9
CDR3 DNA: TGTGCCAGCAGCGGACGAGGGGGTAACAATGAGCAGTTCTTC
CDR3 protein: CASSGRGGNNEQFF

clone size: -
D gene: -
J gene: TRBJ1-5
V gene: TRBV15
CDR3 DNA: TGTGCCACCAGCAGAGAGGGGCAGGGGTTAACGCCCCAGCATTTT
CDR3 protein: CATSREGQGLTPQHF

clone size: -
D gene: -
J gene: TRBJ1-3
V gene: TRBV19
CDR3 DNA: TGTGCCAGTAGTTTTCGAGCCCTCTCTGGAAACACCATATATTTT
CDR3 protein: CASSFRALSGNTIYF

clone size: -
D gene: -
J gene: TRBJ1-2
V gene: TRBV18
CDR3 DNA: TGTGCCAGCTCACCATTGTACAGGGTTTTGGGCTATGGCTACACCTTC
CDR3 protein: CASSPLYRVLGYGYTF

clone size: few
D gene: -
J gene: TRBJ1-1
V gene: TRBV30
CDR3 DNA: TGTGCCTGGAGCATGGGAGTCACTGAAGCTTTCTTT
CDR3 protein: CAWSMGVTEAFF

clone size: -
D gene: TRBD2
J gene: TRBJ2-3
V gene: TRBV2
CDR3 DNA: TGTGCCAGCAGACAGGGGTGGGGGACTAGCGGGGGTACGCAGTATTTT
CDR3 protein: CASRQGWGTSGGTQYF

clone size: -
D gene: -
J gene: TRBJ2-1
V gene: TRBV11-2
CDR3 DNA: TGTGCCAGCAGCTTAGTAAGCGGACTTTCCTACAATGAGCAGTTCTTC
CDR3 protein: CASSLVSGLSYNEQFF

clone size: -
D gene: -
J gene: TRBJ1-5
V gene: TRBV2
CDR3 DNA: TGTGCCAGCAGCCTACAGGGCGGGGGTCAGCCCCAGCATTTT
CDR3 protein: CASSLQGGGQPQHF

clone size: few
D gene: -
J gene: TRBJ2-5
V gene: TRBV5-6
CDR3 DNA: TGTGCCAGCAGCCATTGGGGGGACCCACAAGAGACCCAGTACTTC
CDR3 protein: CASSHWGDPQETQYF

clone size: -
D gene: -
J gene: TRBJ1-6
V gene: TRBV15
CDR3 DNA: TGTGCCACCAGCAGGGGGGGGGAGGGGAATTCACCCCTCCACTTT
CDR3 protein: CATSRGGEGNSPLHF

clone size: -
D gene: -
J gene: TRBJ2-7
V gene: TRBV18
CDR3 DNA: TGTGCCAGCTCACCACTTAAGGGCCAGGGATTGGGCGAGCAGTACTTC
CDR3 protein: CASSPLKGQGLGEQYF

clone size: few
D gene: TRBD2
J gene: TRBJ2-2
V gene: TRBV11-2
CDR3 DNA: TGTGCCAGCAGCCCGATAGCGGGGAGGAACACCGGGGAGCTGTTTTTT
CDR3 protein: CASSPIAGRNTGELFF

clone size: -
D gene: -
J gene: TRBJ1-3
V gene: TRBV9
CDR3 DNA: TGTGCCAGCAGCGTCTACAGGGAGCTCCGCTCTGGAAACACCATATATTTT
CDR3 protein: CASSVYRELRSGNTIYF

clone size: -
D gene: -
J gene: TRBJ2-3
V gene: TRBV2
CDR3 DNA: TGTGCCAGCAGTGAAGGACTAGACACAGATACGCAGTATTTT
CDR3 protein: CASSEGLDTDTQYF

clone size: -
D gene: -
J gene: TRBJ1-4
V gene: TRBV19
CDR3 DNA: TGTGCCAGTAGTATAGATGCGGAGACGAATGAAAAACTGTTTTTT
CDR3 protein: CASSIDAETNEKLFF

clone size: -
D gene: -
J gene: TRBJ1-2
V gene: TRBV7-3
CDR3 DNA: TGTGCCAGCAGCCCCGGGGGGTCCTATGGCTACACCTTC
CDR3 protein: CASSPGGSYGYTF

clone size: -
D gene: -
J gene: TRBJ1-2
V gene: TRBV29-1
CDR3 DNA: TGCAGCGTTGAAGCCTTTAATGGCTACACCTTC
CDR3 protein: CSVEAFNGYTF

clone size: -
D gene: -
J gene: TRBJ2-6
V gene: TRBV5-4
CDR3 DNA: TGTGCCAGCAGCGTACAGGGCCCCTCTGGGGCCAACGTCCTGACTTTC
CDR3 protein: CASSVQGPSGANVLTF

clone size: -
D gene: -
J gene: TRBJ2-7
V gene: TRBV18
CDR3 DNA: TGTGCCAGCTCACCAGGAAGGCAGACTTACGAGCAGTACTTC
CDR3 protein: CASSPGRQTYEQYF

clone size: -
D gene: -
J gene: TRBJ1-5
V gene: TRBV7-3
CDR3 DNA: TGTGCCAGCAGCAAAGAAGTGGCAGTAAATCAGCCCCAGCATTTT
CDR3 protein: CASSKEVAVNQPQHF

clone size: -
D gene: -
J gene: TRBJ1-1
V gene: TRBV5-1
CDR3 DNA: TGCGCCAGCAGCTCCGGACAGACCACTGAAGCTTTCTTT
CDR3 protein: CASSSGQTTEAFF

clone size: -
D gene: -
J gene: TRBJ2-5
V gene: TRBV10-1
CDR3 DNA: TGCGCCAGCAGTGACCGGAGTTCTCAAGAGACCCAGTACTTC
CDR3 protein: CASSDRSSQETQYF

clone size: -
D gene: -
J gene: TRBJ1-5
V gene: TRBV30
CDR3 DNA: TGTGCCTGGAGTATGTCAGCGGGAGAGCCCCAGCATTTT
CDR3 protein: CAWSMSAGEPQHF

clone size: -
D gene: TRBD2
J gene: TRBJ2-1
V gene: TRBV7-9
CDR3 DNA: TGTGCCAGCAGCTCTGCGGGACTAGTCTCCAATGAGCAGTTCTTC
CDR3 protein: CASSSAGLVSNEQFF

clone size: -
D gene: -
J gene: TRBJ1-5
V gene: TRBV11-2
CDR3 DNA: TGTGCCAGCAGCCTGGACAGTCCCAATCAGCCCCAGCATTTT
CDR3 protein: CASSLDSPNQPQHF

clone size: few
D gene: -
J gene: TRBJ1-3
V gene: TRBV6-6
CDR3 DNA: TGTGCCAGTAGGGGGACACTGGGAAACACCATATATTTT
CDR3 protein: CASRGTLGNTIYF

clone size: few
D gene: TRBD1
J gene: TRBJ2-7
V gene: TRBV30
CDR3 DNA: TGTGCCTGGAGTCCGGGGACAGGGATGTACGAGCAGTACTTC
CDR3 protein: CAWSPGTGMYEQYF

clone size: -
D gene: -
J gene: TRBJ1-1
V gene: TRBV5-1
CDR3 DNA: TGCGCCAGCAGCCCGGTCTTAAGACAGCCCACTGAAGCTTTCTTT
CDR3 protein: CASSPVLRQPTEAFF

clone size: -
D gene: -
J gene: TRBJ1-6
V gene: TRBV5-1
CDR3 DNA: TGCGCCAGCAGCTTTGAGGCAGGGTATAATTCACCCTTCCACTTT
CDR3 protein: CASSFEAGYNSPFHF

clone size: -
D gene: -
J gene: TRBJ2-7
V gene: TRBV13
CDR3 DNA: TGTGCCAGCAGAACCCTGGGGATGACGACGGGAGAGCAGTACTTC
CDR3 protein: CASRTLGMTTGEQYF

clone size: -
D gene: TRBD2
J gene: TRBJ2-4
V gene: TRBV27
CDR3 DNA: TGTGCCAGCAGTTTAGATGGGGGGGGTGGGTTCTTCGACATTCAGTACTTC
CDR3 protein: CASSLDGGGGFFDIQYF